Here is one TCR beta chain with its context. Its antigen is as yet unknown. The CDR3 has 15 residues. The V gene lost 5 bases and the J gene lost 6 bases, with 17 bases spanning the gap. Germline V lookup: CDR1 MDHEN, CDR2 SYDVKM. This sample was taken from a study of human T cells and chemical hapten exposure. About the research overall: Doses of diphenylcyclopropenone went to the patients' scalps weekly throughout the roughly 24-week study. The variation in per-sample TCR yields arose mainly from small differences in pooled library volumes.

One entry per CDR3 protein results from TCRdb running MiXCR on the RACE reads. Of more than 80,000 distinct CDR3 sequences in the sample, about 10% are singletons; the top ten hold roughly 5%. Findings and limits, study-wide: TCRs at high frequency, those above 1 in 1000, did not change with DPC sensitization.

Specified time point: patch test 2, 6 weeks after DPC sensitization. The treatment here: therapeutic diphenylcyclopropenone sensitization with weekly scalp DPC. Unfractionated whole blood was the source from which total RNA was extracted. V usage is TRBV28 and J usage is TRBJ2-1, with TRBD1 as a possible D gene (6 bases). The sample in question was whole blood, obtained in connection with sensitization to the hapten diphenylcyclopropenone (DPC). This clonotype originated in a woman between 50 and 59 years old with alopecia areata. Some clones in this sample may be carry-over from other donors' samples. This CDR3 reads CASSPLQGSGNEQFF. CDR3 sequence (DNA): TGTGCCAGCAGTCCCCTTCAGGGGTCGGGCAATGAGCAGTTCTTC.